The rows below give T cell receptor beta chains drawn from one sample of a study of PD-1 blockade in classical Hodgkin lymphoma. Measured with immunoSEQ multiplex PCR; TCRdb has only the in-frame clones, and not every one. Here the sample spans 15,000 to 20,000 clones, roughly 85% being singletons. Source: CD4+ T cells from blood, taken before the fourth cycle of nivolumab. The receptor set was obtained from a human donor with classical Hodgkin lymphoma. The CDR3 runs from the conserved cysteine through the conserved F or W. D genes are given only for firm matches. Clone size is stated in some rows and not others, as once, few, many or a class when expanded.

>NA|NA|TRBV27|TRBJ2-5
CASSWTPTGTQYF
TGTGCCAGCAGTTGGACCCCGACCGGGACCCAGTACTTC
>NA|NA|TRBV11-2|TRBJ1-4
CASSARVGVSNEKLFF
TGTGCCAGCAGCGCGAGGGTCGGGGTCTCTAATGAAAAACTGTTTTTT
>NA|NA|TRBV28|TRBJ2-7
CASSFTRYEQYF
TGTGCCAGCAGTTTCACGCGCTACGAGCAGTACTTC
>NA|NA|TRBV6-1|TRBJ1-3
CASSESGQITIYF
TGTGCCAGCAGTGAATCTGGGCAGATCACCATATATTTT
>NA|NA|TRBV27|TRBJ1-4
CASREQNEKLFF
TGTGCCAGCAGGGAACAGAATGAAAAACTGTTTTTT
>NA|NA|TRBV28|TRBJ1-6
CASNPRRDLWNSPLHF
TGTGCCAGCAACCCACGGAGGGATCTTTGGAATTCACCCCTCCACTTT
>NA|NA|TRBV7-9|TRBJ2-5
CASSLAASPETQYF
TGTGCCAGCAGCTTAGCGGCTAGCCCAGAGACCCAGTACTTC
>NA|NA|TRBV7-9|TRBJ1-2
CASSISRGDYGYTF
TGTGCCAGCAGTATCTCCAGGGGAGACTATGGCTACACCTTC
>few|NA|TRBV18|TRBJ1-2
CASSPGQSSHYGYTF
TGTGCCAGCTCACCGGGGCAGTCTTCTCACTATGGCTACACCTTC
>once|NA|TRBV25-1|TRBJ2-1
CASSPGPPYNEQFF
TGTGCCAGCAGCCCTGGTCCGCCTTACAATGAGCAGTTCTTC
>NA|NA|TRBV30|TRBJ2-6
CALGSGANVLTF
TGTGCTCTGGGGTCTGGGGCCAACGTCCTGACTTTC
>NA|NA|TRBV5-4|TRBJ2-5
CASSLGQQQETQYF
TGTGCCAGCAGCTTGGGACAGCAGCAAGAGACCCAGTACTTC
>NA|TRBD2|TRBV28|TRBJ2-3
CASSLASGGADTQYF
TGTGCCAGCAGTTTAGCTAGCGGGGGCGCAGATACGCAGTATTTT
>NA|NA|TRBV7-9|TRBJ1-1
CASSLASRVAEAFF
TGTGCCAGCAGCTTAGCGAGTAGGGTGGCTGAAGCTTTCTTT
>few|NA|TRBV5-1|TRBJ1-2
CASSPGGYGYTF
TGCGCCAGCAGCCCCGGGGGCTATGGCTACACCTTC
>NA|NA|TRBV30|TRBJ1-1
CAWSGYPGPTEAFF
TGTGCCTGGAGCGGCTACCCGGGGCCAACTGAAGCTTTCTTT
>NA|NA|TRBV19|TRBJ1-4
CASSTPGRGRTNEKLFF
TGTGCCAGTAGTACCCCGGGGAGGGGCCGTACTAATGAAAAACTGTTTTTT
>NA|TRBD2|TRBV7-9|TRBJ2-1
CASSPLREATGYNEQFF
TGTGCCAGCAGCCCACTCCGGGAGGCCACGGGATACAATGAGCAGTTCTTC
>NA|NA|TRBV6-6|TRBJ1-1
CASSKDTNTEAFF
TGTGCCAGCAGTAAGGACACGAACACTGAAGCTTTCTTT
>NA|NA|TRBV6-5|TRBJ1-2
CASSSGREVSNYGYTF
TGTGCCAGCAGTTCGGGCAGGGAGGTCTCTAACTATGGCTACACCTTC
>NA|TRBD1|TRBV6-5|TRBJ1-2
CASTRQGGNYGYTF
TGTGCCAGCACCCGACAGGGCGGTAACTATGGCTACACCTTC
>NA|NA|TRBV7-2|TRBJ1-1
CASSTDGNTEAFF
TGTGCCAGCAGCACGGACGGGAACACTGAAGCTTTCTTT
>NA|NA|TRBV4-1|TRBJ1-6
CASSQGTDGPQLTLHF
TGCGCCAGCAGCCAGGGAACGGACGGCCCACAGCTAACCCTCCACTTT
>once|NA|TRBV12-5|TRBJ1-1
CASGLSGGAEAFF
TGTGCTAGTGGTTTGTCTGGAGGGGCTGAAGCTTTCTTT